The 32 T cell receptor beta chains listed next were all sequenced from one sample in a study of T cells in localized non-small cell lung cancer. Assay: immunoSEQ multiplex PCR; the TCRdb copy retains only in-frame clones and omits some. The top ten hold roughly a sixth of the sample, which has over 45,000 clones, about 88% seen once. Sequenced material: PBMCs, taken before any cancer treatment. These receptors all stem from a female donor with stage II lung adenocarcinoma.

The V gene is TRBV6-5, the J gene TRBJ1-3; TRBD1 might be the D (5 bases). V was shortened by 5 bases and J by 4 bases, with 12 bases between the two germline ends. CDR3 size: 14 residues. Germline V gives CDR1 MNHEY, CDR2 SVGAGI. The CDR3 nucleotides read TGTGCCAGCAGTACCTCTTGGGGGGGAAACACCATATATTTT. Its protein product is CASSTSWGGNTIYF.

The CDR3 coding sequence is TGTGCCAGCTCACCACGGGGACAGGGGAACACCGGGGAGCTGTTTTTT. It encodes CASSPRGQGNTGELFF. V and J are TRBV18 and TRBJ2-2, with TRBD1 matching 9 bases. The CDR3 extends over 16 amino acids. Unmatched junction bases numbered 1, after V lost 1 base and J lost 1 base. CDR1 is KGHSH, CDR2 LQKENI, per germline. The full variable domain, its missing parts supplied by reference TRBV18 and TRBJ2-2, is NAGVMQNPRHLVRRRGQEARLRCSPMKGHSHVYWYRQLPEEGLKFMVYLQKENIIDESGMPKERFSAEFPKEGPSILRIQQVVRGDSAAYFCASSPRGQGNTGELFFGEGSRLTVL.

This clone was detected a few times. Other DNA sequences from this sample encode an identical CDR3 as well. The chain uses TRBV10-2 and TRBJ2-1, with 14 bases lining up with TRBD2. The CDR3 extends over 15 amino acids. Germline V gene data show CDR1 as WSHSY and CDR2 as SAAADI. V trimming: 5 bases; J trimming: 7 bases; junction bases outside the gene matches: 4. The CDR3 DNA reads as TGCGCCAGCAGTCCGACTAGCGGGGGGGCGAATGAGCAGTTCTTC. The encoded protein is CASSPTSGGANEQFF.

The genes are TRBV4-2 and TRBJ2-3, with 10 bases fitting TRBD1. Germline CDR1 is LGHNA and CDR2 is YNFKEQ. The CDR3 loop spans 16 amino acids. Germline trimming cut 5 bases from V and 7 bases from J; bases unmatched to any gene: 12. CDR3 sequence reads: CASSSREGQGINTQYF. CDR3 in DNA: TGTGCCAGCAGCTCTAGAGAGGGACAGGGGATTAATACGCAGTATTTT.

The rearrangement links TRBV19 to TRBJ2-2; 7 bases line up with TRBD1. J gave up 0 bases and V 6 bases, and 4 bases lay outside the gene matches. CDR1 is LNHDA and CDR2 is SQIVND in the germline V gene (reference sequence). This CDR3 has 15 amino acids. CDR3 DNA: TGTGCCAGTAGAGTGACAGGGACGAACACCGGGGAGCTGTTTTTT. Translation: CASRVTGTNTGELFF. The full variable domain, its missing parts supplied by reference TRBV19 and TRBJ2-2, is DGGITQSPKYLFRKEGQNVTLSCEQNLNHDAMYWYRQDPGQGLRLIYYSQIVNDFQKGDIAEGYSVSREKKESFPLTVTSAQKNPTAFYLCASRVTGTNTGELFFGEGSRLTVL.

This rearrangement joins TRBV10-3 to TRBJ2-5; 16 bases fit TRBD2. V shed 3 bases and J 3 bases; nucleotides not matched to a gene: 10. Germline V gives CDR1 ENHRY, CDR2 SYGVKD. CDR3 length: 19 amino acids. CDR3 DNA sequence: TGTGCCATCAGTGAAGACGCGGGACTAGCGGGGGGGCTTGAAGAGACCCAGTACTTC. It yields the protein CAISEDAGLAGGLEETQYF.

CDR3 in DNA: TGTGCCAGCAGCTTGGATCCCAGGTCGGCCCCAGATACGCAGTATTTT. It encodes CASSLDPRSAPDTQYF. The chain uses TRBV5-4 and TRBJ2-3; D ambiguous. CDR3 length equals 16 residues. Germline CDR1 is SGHNT and CDR2 is YYREEE (reference sequence). Trimming took 0 bases from V and 4 from J, leaving 15 bases between them.

V is TRBV19 and J is TRBJ2-3; D possibly corresponds to TRBD2 (5 bases). Germline V gives CDR1 LNHDA, CDR2 SQIVND (reference sequence). V dropped 7 bases and J dropped 1 base, with 12 bases sitting between them. The CDR3 runs 14 residues. The CDR3 loop reads CASNEGLGTDTQYF. CDR3 in DNA: TGTGCCAGTAATGAGGGCCTGGGCACAGATACGCAGTATTTT.

This clone was detected only a few times. This chain joins TRBV6-5 and TRBJ1-4; D is undetermined. Germline V gene sequence: CDR1 MNHEY, CDR2 SVGAGI. V lost 6 bases to trimming and J lost 5 bases, with 16 bases between them. This CDR3 has 15 amino acids. CDR3 sequence reads: CASSPAGNQNEKLFF. Written as DNA, the CDR3 is TGTGCCAGCAGCCCCGCGGGGAACCAAAATGAAAAACTGTTTTTT.

V gene TRBV12-5 combines with J gene TRBJ2-1; no firm D call. V lost 6 bases, J lost 8 bases, and 11 bases lay in between. CDR1 LGHNT and CDR2 FRNRAP come from the germline V gene. The CDR3 is 12 residues long. Here the CDR3 DNA reads TGTGCTAGTGGCCCTGACTCAGATGAGCAGTTCTTC. This encodes CASGPDSDEQFF.

The V gene is TRBV7-3, the J gene TRBJ2-6; no definite D call. This CDR3 has 17 amino acids. The germline gives CDR1 SGHTA, CDR2 FQGTGA. V was trimmed by 4 bases and J by 2 bases, leaving 15 bases between them. CDR3 DNA: TGTGCCAGCAGCTCACCAAATCGCATAACTGGGGCCAACGTCCTGACTTTC. It codes for CASSSPNRITGANVLTF.

The genes are TRBV5-1 and TRBJ2-7; D is ambiguous. Germline-derived CDR1 and CDR2 are SGHRS and YFSETQ. The CDR3 contains 12 residues. Trimming removed 1 base at V and 5 bases at J, with 7 bases between. CDR3 bases: TGCGCCAGCAGCTTGTACCGAGACGAGCAGTACTTC. Translated, it gives CASSLYRDEQYF.

This clone appeared a few times. This chain joins TRBV6-5 and TRBJ2-2; D ambiguous. The CDR3 covers 11 residues. Looked up from germline, CDR1 is MNHEY and CDR2 is SVGAGI. The V gene lost 6 bases and the J gene lost 4 bases, with 3 bases spanning the gap. CDR3 coding DNA: TGTGCCAGCAGCCTCACCGGGGAGCTGTTTTTT. Translating gives CASSLTGELFF.

In its sample, this clone was seen once. This chain connects TRBV9 to TRBJ1-1; D not certain. The CDR3 length is 14 residues. The germline V gene encodes CDR1 SGDLS and CDR2 YYNGEE. The V end lost 0 bases, the J end lost 4 bases, and 10 bases lay between the germline ends. The CDR3 here is CASSVDTVPTEAFF. CDR3 in DNA: TGTGCCAGCAGCGTAGATACAGTTCCCACTGAAGCTTTCTTT.

The CDR3 sequence: CASSLTTRGTDTQYF. CDR3 nucleotides: TGTGCCAGCAGCTTAACCACTAGGGGGACAGATACGCAGTATTTT. This chain uses TRBV7-9 with TRBJ2-3; the D gene is possibly TRBD1 (6 bases). Per germline, CDR1 SEHNR and CDR2 FQNEAQ (reference sequence). V lost 2 bases to trimming and J lost 3 bases, with 12 bases between them. CDR3 length: 15 amino acids.

The CDR3 protein is CASGLARGTYGYTF. CDR3 DNA: TGTGCTAGTGGTTTAGCCAGGGGTACCTATGGCTACACCTTC. The chain uses TRBV12-5 and TRBJ1-2; TRBD1 is a possible D gene (6 bases). V was clipped by 3 bases and J by 4 bases, with 12 bases between them. The CDR3 contains 14 residues. Germline V gene data show CDR1 as LGHNT and CDR2 as FRNRAP.

The rearrangement uses TRBV5-4 and TRBJ1-2; TRBD1 agrees at 8 bases. Germline CDR1 reads SGHNT; CDR2 reads YYREEE (reference sequence). The CDR3 length is 13 residues. With 4 bases clipped from V and 8 bases from J, the junction kept 7 bases outside the gene matches. The CDR3 reads CASSTGQELGYTF. In DNA form, the CDR3 reads TGTGCCAGCAGCACGGGACAGGAGCTCGGCTACACCTTC. The entire variable domain, with the rest obtained from reference TRBV5-4 and TRBJ1-2, is as follows: ETGVTQSPTHLIKTRGQQVTLRCSSQSGHNTVSWYQQALGQGPQFIFQYYREEENGRGNFPPRFSGLQFPNYSSELNVNALELDDSALYLCASSTGQELGYTFGSGTRLTVV.

The chain joins TRBV11-2 to TRBJ2-1; D remains ambiguous. This CDR3 has 16 residues. Trimming cost V 1 base and J 0 bases, with 10 bases left between them. Per the germline V gene, CDR1 is SGHAT and CDR2 is FQNNGV. This CDR3 is CASSLGVLGSYNEQFF. The DNA for the CDR3 is TGTGCCAGCAGCTTAGGAGTCTTGGGCTCCTACAATGAGCAGTTCTTC.

The chain is built from TRBV5-4 and TRBJ2-7, with a tentative D call TRBD2 (6 bases). In germline, CDR1 is SGHNT, CDR2 YYREEE (reference sequence). Trimming took off 2 bases at V and 5 bases at J, with 8 bases between the two ends. The CDR3 has 12 residues. The CDR3 here is CASSFGEDEQYF. CDR3 bases: TGTGCCAGCAGCTTTGGGGAGGACGAGCAGTACTTC. Combining the CDR3 with reference TRBV5-4 and TRBJ2-7 gives the whole variable domain ETGVTQSPTHLIKTRGQQVTLRCSSQSGHNTVSWYQQALGQGPQFIFQYYREEENGRGNFPPRFSGLQFPNYSSELNVNALELDDSALYLCASSFGEDEQYFGPGTRLTVT.

J is TRBJ2-1 and V is TRBV29-1, with a weak D call TRBD1 (5 bases). CDR3 length equals 12 residues. V was pared by 6 bases and J by 5 bases, with 11 bases between. From germline, CDR1 is SQVTM and CDR2 ANQGSEA. As DNA, the CDR3 is TGCAGCGTCGCTACAGGTAACAATGAGCAGTTCTTC. This encodes CSVATGNNEQFF.

The rearrangement links TRBV19 to TRBJ1-1, with D tentatively TRBD1 (6 bases). The CDR3 contains 13 residues. Trimming took 10 bases from V and 2 from J, leaving 14 bases between them. Germline V gives CDR1 LNHDA, CDR2 SQIVND (reference sequence). CDR3 in amino acids: CATRKGVNTEAFF. The CDR3 coding sequence is TGTGCCACCCGGAAGGGGGTCAACACTGAAGCTTTCTTT.

This clone showed up just once. V is TRBV29-1 and J is TRBJ1-2, with TRBD1 as a possible D gene (6 bases). This CDR3 contains 14 residues. V shed 7 bases and J shed 6 bases, with 21 bases lying between them. Germline assignment: CDR1 SQVTM and CDR2 ANQGSEA. The CDR3 protein is CSAFREGGVNGYTF. DNA for the CDR3: TGCAGCGCCTTCCGGGAGGGGGGGGTAAATGGCTACACCTTC. The full variable domain, in which reference TRBV29-1 and TRBJ1-2 provide the parts outside the CDR3, is SAVISQKPSRDICQRGTSLTIQCQVDSQVTMMFWYRQQPGQSLTLIATANQGSEATYESGFVIDKFPISRPNLTFSTLTVSNMSPEDSSIYLCSAFREGGVNGYTFGSGTRLTVV.

The chain has TRBV7-2 and TRBJ2-1; D may be TRBD1 or TRBD2 (6 bases each). CDR1 is SGHTA and CDR2 is FQGNSA in the germline V gene. Trimming took off 4 bases at V and 5 bases at J, with 15 bases between the two ends. The CDR3 sequence is 15 residues long. CDR3 DNA: TGTGCCAGCAGCTGGGGGGCCATTGGGGACAATGAGCAGTTCTTC. Residues: CASSWGAIGDNEQFF.

The V and J genes are TRBV5-1 and TRBJ1-2, with no clear D. V was trimmed by 3 bases and J by 7 bases, leaving 13 bases between them. The CDR3 has 13 amino acids. Per the germline V gene, CDR1 is SGHRS and CDR2 is YFSETQ. The CDR3 reads CASSSEGFSGYTF. CDR3 nucleotide sequence: TGCGCCAGCAGCTCGGAAGGGTTCTCTGGCTACACCTTC.

This clone appeared a few times. This chain joins TRBV6-6 and TRBJ2-7; D gene ambiguous. The CDR3 is 14 amino acids. V was clipped by 2 bases and J by 2 bases, with 10 bases between them. CDR1 and CDR2 (germline): MNHNY, SVGAGI (reference sequence). CDR3 residues: CASSYGRKPYEQYF. DNA of the CDR3: TGTGCCAGCAGTTACGGTCGGAAGCCCTACGAGCAGTACTTC.

The gene calls are TRBV4-2 and TRBJ1-4; 8 positions match TRBD1. Germline CDR1 is LGHNA and CDR2 is YNFKEQ. The CDR3 has 17 amino acids. V lost 6 bases, J lost 7 bases, and 16 bases stayed unmatched. The CDR3 sequence: CASRGGVTQGDIEKLFF. The CDR3 nucleotides read TGTGCCAGCAGAGGCGGCGTCACACAGGGGGATATTGAAAAACTGTTTTTT.

Remarks on this clone: Compared with germline, one end of the junction differs, possibly owing to a read error. The chain uses TRBV6-5 and TRBJ2-1, with TRBD1 identical over 8 bases. CDR1 is MNHEY and CDR2 is SVGAGI in the germline V gene. The CDR3 spans 11 residues. The CDR3 coding sequence is TGTGCCAGCAGCACGGGACAGGTTAACCTCTTC. Translating gives CASSTGQVNLF.

The chain has TRBV11-2 and TRBJ2-3; no reliable D call. The CDR3 has 16 residues. Germline assignment: CDR1 SGHAT and CDR2 FQNNGV. Trimming removed 5 bases from V and 0 bases from J, with 15 bases in between. DNA for the CDR3: TGTGCCAGCAGCCCATCCCGGAAGCCTAGCACAGATACGCAGTATTTT. Its protein product is CASSPSRKPSTDTQYF.

This clone appeared a single time. V and J are TRBV9 and TRBJ2-7; 7 bases are shared with TRBD2. Germline CDR1 SGDLS, CDR2 YYNGEE. The CDR3 runs to 16 residues. V gave up 0 bases and J gave up 5 bases; unmatched junction bases: 11. CDR3 amino acids: CASSVVGSGPANEQYF. CDR3 DNA: TGTGCCAGCAGCGTAGTAGGTAGCGGGCCTGCTAACGAGCAGTACTTC.

The V call is TRBV5-6, the J call TRBJ1-6, with D maybe TRBD1 (6 bases). This CDR3 comprises 15 residues. Trimming removed 1 base at V and 9 bases at J, with 14 bases between. CDR1 SGHDT and CDR2 YYEEEE come from the germline V gene. The CDR3 reads CASSLPGDIGSPLHF. The CDR3 DNA reads TGTGCCAGCAGCTTGCCAGGGGACATCGGTTCACCCCTCCACTTT.

This sequence joins TRBV5-8 and TRBJ2-2, with D perhaps being TRBD1 or TRBD2 (5 bases each). V gave up 3 bases and J gave up 0 bases, with 9 bases separating them. The CDR3 runs to 15 residues. Germline V gives CDR1 SGHTS, CDR2 YDEGEE. This CDR3 reads CASSSGTANTGELFF. Written as DNA, the CDR3 is TGTGCCAGCAGCTCTGGGACGGCGAACACCGGGGAGCTGTTTTTT.

This chain uses TRBV6-5 with TRBJ1-2; 8 bases match TRBD1. The CDR3 runs to 15 residues. V dropped 8 bases and J dropped 0; count of bases not matched to a gene: 8. From germline, CDR1 is MNHEY and CDR2 SVGAGI. CDR3 nucleotides: TGTGCCAGCTCGGGCAGGGGGCGAGCTAACTATGGCTACACCTTC. Its protein product is CASSGRGRANYGYTF.